Listed below are T cell receptor beta chains from one sample, sequenced in a study of cytomegalovirus exposure and HLA in healthy donors. Only in-frame clones appear in the TCRdb table, and some are missing; sequencing was by immunoSEQ multiplex PCR. The sample contains over 100,000 clones, 73% of which appear only once. Specimen: PBMCs. These receptors came from a man aged 40-50 years in good health and CMV-seronegative. The CDR3 runs from the conserved cysteine through the conserved F or W. Fields, in order: V gene, J gene, D gene, clone size, CDR3 DNA, CDR3 protein. The D gene is left open where the match is weak. Expanded clones are given a class, and other clones once, few, many or no size at all.

TRBV9	TRBJ2-7	TRBD2	-	TGTGCCAGCAGCGTAGGTCCTTTCGGGGGGGTGGGCGAGCAGTACTTC	CASSVGPFGGVGEQYF
TRBV19	TRBJ2-2	-	-	TGTGCCAGTAGAACAGGGCCCACCGGGGAGCTGTTTTTT	CASRTGPTGELFF
TRBV15	TRBJ1-5	-	-	TGTGCCACCAGCAGAGAGAGCGCGAATCAGCCCCAGCATTTT	CATSRESANQPQHF
TRBV28	TRBJ2-4	-	-	TGTGCCAGCAGTTTTCAACGAGGAATTCAGTACTTC	CASSFQRGIQYF
TRBV19	TRBJ1-2	-	-	TGTCCCAGTAGTGCGGGTAGCCCGGGCCATTATGGCTACACCTTC	CPSSAGSPGHYGYTF
TRBV14	TRBJ2-7	TRBD2	-	TGTGCCAGCAGCCAAGGGACTAGCGGGGCCTACGAGCAGTACTTC	CASSQGTSGAYEQYF
TRBV27	TRBJ2-7	-	few	TGTGCCAGCAGTTTGTCTATCTCCTACGAGCAGTACTTC	CASSLSISYEQYF
TRBV25-1	TRBJ2-7	TRBD1	-	TGTGCCACTGCACAGGGGATGCTACCCTACGAGCAGTACTTC	CATAQGMLPYEQYF
TRBV6-4	TRBJ1-1	-	few	TGTGCCAGCAGTTACGGACAGACTGAAGCTTTCTTT	CASSYGQTEAFF
TRBV19	TRBJ2-3	-	-	TGTGCCAGTAGTATGTACAACCCTTTCACAGATACGCAGTATTTT	CASSMYNPFTDTQYF
TRBV6-6	TRBJ2-5	TRBD2	-	TGTGCCAGCCTGGCTAGTAGCGGGGGGGGAGAGACCCAGTACTTC	CASLASSGGGETQYF
TRBV6-1	TRBJ2-7	-	-	TGTGCCAGCAGTGAAATATACGAGCAGTACTTC	CASSEIYEQYF
TRBV5-3	TRBJ1-1	-	-	TGTGCCAGCAGCCCCGTGCGGGGCACTGAAGCTTTCTTT	CASSPVRGTEAFF
TRBV7-6	TRBJ2-3	-	-	TGTGCCAGCAGCTTGCTTGGGGCGGTCACAGATACGCAGTATTTT	CASSLLGAVTDTQYF
TRBV6-5	TRBJ2-7	-	-	TGTGCCAGCAGTTTGCAGGGCTCCTACGAGCAGTACTTC	CASSLQGSYEQYF
TRBV19	TRBJ1-1	TRBD1	-	TGTGCCAGTAGGACCCAGGCAGGGGGAGCCACTGAAGCTTTCTTT	CASRTQAGGATEAFF
TRBV18	TRBJ1-4	TRBD1	-	TGTGCCAGCTCACAAAGGACAGGGGGCGAAAAACTGTTTTTT	CASSQRTGGEKLFF
TRBV19	TRBJ1-1	-	-	TGTGCCAGTAGTACAAGGACAGAGAACACTGAAGCTTTCTTT	CASSTRTENTEAFF
TRBV29-1	TRBJ2-3	-	few	TGCAGCTTGCCTATAGGAGGTACGCAGTATTTT	CSLPIGGTQYF
TRBV27	TRBJ1-2	-	-	TGTGCCAGCAGTACCGGGGGATGGGGTGGCTACACCTTC	CASSTGGWGGYTF
TRBV27	TRBJ2-7	TRBD2	-	TGTGCCAGCAGTCCAAAGCGGGGGTCCAGCTACGAGCAGTACTTC	CASSPKRGSSYEQYF
TRBV15	TRBJ2-3	TRBD2	-	TGTGCCACCAGCGGACTAGCGGGGGGCGCGGATACGCAGTATTTT	CATSGLAGGADTQYF
TRBV23-1	TRBJ2-7	TRBD1	-	TGCGCCAGCAGACAGGGGGCGAGATCCTACGAGCAGTACTTC	CASRQGARSYEQYF
TRBV18	TRBJ1-6	-	-	TGTGCCAGCTCACCTACCCCCACAGGGATGTTTGTAGGTCGACCCCTCCACTTT	CASSPTPTGMFVGRPLHF
TRBV14	TRBJ1-6	TRBD1	-	TGTGCCAGCAGCCAGGTAACCGGGACAGAAATTTCACCCCTCCACTTT	CASSQVTGTEISPLHF
TRBV4-1	TRBJ1-1	TRBD1	once	TGCGCCAGCAGCCAAGTGGTGCCGGGACAGGCTGGGGGCACTGAAGCTTTCTTT	CASSQVVPGQAGGTEAFF
TRBV5-6	TRBJ2-2	-	once	TGTGCCAGCAGCGGAGGGACCGGCGGCGGGGAGCTGTTTTTT	CASSGGTGGGELFF
TRBV6-5	TRBJ2-7	-	-	TGTGCCAGCAGTTACGGTCCGGGCTACGAGCAGTACTTC	CASSYGPGYEQYF
TRBV2	TRBJ2-1	-	-	TGTGCCAGCAAGGAGGGGGGGTATTACAATGAGCAGTTCTTC	CASKEGGYYNEQFF
TRBV7-8	TRBJ2-5	-	few	TGTGCCAGCAGCTTATCCTTAACAGGAGGGGAGACCCAGTACTTC	CASSLSLTGGETQYF
TRBV7-9	TRBJ2-3	TRBD2	-	TGTGCCAGCAGCGAGGGACTAGGAGACACAGATACGCAGTATTTT	CASSEGLGDTDTQYF
TRBV2	TRBJ1-1	-	-	TGTGCCAGCCAGTTGAACACTGAAGCTTTCTTT	CASQLNTEAFF
TRBV19	TRBJ2-2	-	-	TGTGCCAGTAAACGGAGCCCTCGGACCGGGGAGCTGTTTTTT	CASKRSPRTGELFF
TRBV19	TRBJ1-5	-	once	TGTGCCAGTAGTAGGACGGACAACAATCAGCCCCAGCATTTT	CASSRTDNNQPQHF
TRBV27	TRBJ1-6	-	-	TGTGCCAGCAGTATCTTTTCGCCGGGATCACCCCTCCACTTT	CASSIFSPGSPLHF
TRBV6-5	TRBJ2-3	TRBD2	-	TGTGCCAGTGGACTAGCAGACACAGATACGCAGTATTTT	CASGLADTDTQYF
TRBV4-3	TRBJ1-5	TRBD1	-	TGCGCCAGCACCTCCGGAGGGGGCGATCAGCCCCAGCATTTT	CASTSGGGDQPQHF
TRBV2	TRBJ2-3	-	-	TGTGCCAGCAGCCCTACGATGCTGGGAGCAGATACGCAGTATTTT	CASSPTMLGADTQYF
TRBV18	TRBJ2-7	TRBD1	-	TGTGCCAGCAAACCGACAGGGGGCTCCTACGAGCAGTACTTC	CASKPTGGSYEQYF
TRBV4-3	TRBJ1-6	-	-	TGCGCCAGCAGCCAAGAAAAGAGCTCACCCCTCCACTTT	CASSQEKSSPLHF
TRBV4-3	TRBJ1-2	-	once	TGCGCCAGCAGCCAGGGGGGAACTGATGGCTACACCTTC	CASSQGGTDGYTF
TRBV4-1	TRBJ1-6	-	-	TGCGCCAGCAGGCAGGGAGGTTCACCCCTCCACTTT	CASRQGGSPLHF
TRBV7-9	TRBJ1-3	-	-	TGTGCCAGCAGCTTAGGGGCCGGGGGCTCTGGAAACACCATATATTTT	CASSLGAGGSGNTIYF
TRBV6-7	TRBJ1-5	-	-	TGTGCCAGCAGTTACTCTATTCCAGGGGTAGTGCGCGATAGCAATCAGCCCCAGCATTTT	CASSYSIPGVVRDSNQPQHF
TRBV14	TRBJ1-5	-	-	TGTGCCAGCAGCGCCGGGGGGGGCAATCAGCCCCAGCATTTT	CASSAGGGNQPQHF
TRBV7-2	TRBJ1-5	-	once	TGTGCCAGCAGCTTATGGGGGACTAATAATCAGCCCCAGCATTTT	CASSLWGTNNQPQHF
TRBV7-2	TRBJ2-5	-	-	TGTGCCAGCAGCTTAGGACAGGAGACCCAGTACTTC	CASSLGQETQYF
TRBV10-2	TRBJ1-2	TRBD1	-	TGCGCCAGCAGTGAACAGGGGGATTACTATGGCTACACCTTC	CASSEQGDYYGYTF
TRBV5-6	TRBJ1-5	-	-	TGTGCCAGCAGCTTGGCGGGTCATCAGCCCCAGCATTTT	CASSLAGHQPQHF
TRBV7-8	TRBJ2-7	-	few	TGTGCCAGCAGAGTCGAGCCTACCTTCTACGAGCAGTACTTC	CASRVEPTFYEQYF
TRBV5-1	TRBJ1-1	-	-	TGCGCCAGCAGCTTGGGGCCTCCCGATAGGGGTGAAGCTTTCTTT	CASSLGPPDRGEAFF